The 23 T cell receptor beta chains reported below all come from one sample, sequenced in a study of CD8+ T cells in alopecia areata. RNA was extracted and reverse transcribed into cDNA as the sequencing template. TCRdb's copy holds only in-frame clones and misses some; the assay was immunoSEQ multiplex PCR. The profile shows around 120,000 clones, approximately 53% of them singletons. Described treatment: oral pan-JAK inhibitor, 5-10 mg twice daily. Sequenced material: CD4+ T cells sorted from blood, taken at week 4, from a patient treated with tofacitinib. These receptors all come from a human donor with alopecia areata.

The rearrangement uses TRBV2 and TRBJ2-7; TRBD1 aligns across 8 bases. CDR1 is SNHLY, CDR2 FYNNEI, per germline. The V gene end was trimmed by 6 bases and the J gene end by 2 bases; junction bases not matched to a gene: 6. The CDR3 covers 14 residues. DNA of the CDR3: TGTGCCAGCAGCCGACAGGGGTCCACCTACGAGCAGTACTTC. This translates into CASSRQGSTYEQYF.

The rearrangement links TRBV30 to TRBJ1-1; TRBD1 might be the D (5 bases). The CDR3 spans 13 residues. V was shortened by 4 bases and J by 3 bases, with 12 bases between the two germline ends. CDR1 GTSNPN and CDR2 SVGIG come from the germline V gene (reference sequence). CDR3 DNA sequence: TGTGCCTGGAATGGGGCGGAGGACACTGAAGCTTTCTTT. Translated, it gives CAWNGAEDTEAFF.

This clone has just a few counts. The CDR3 bases are TGTGCCAGCAGCTTCCTAGGGGCAGGAACCCAAGAGACCCAGTACTTC. It is translated as CASSFLGAGTQETQYF. The chain couples TRBV5-6 to TRBJ2-5, with a tentative D call TRBD1 (5 bases). This CDR3 comprises 16 residues. CDR1 and CDR2 (germline): SGHDT, YYEEEE. V was pared by 2 bases and J by 1 base, with 15 bases between.

The chain is built from TRBV30 and TRBJ2-1; 8 nucleotides agree with TRBD2. Germline trimming cut 3 bases from V and 0 bases from J; bases unmatched to any gene: 4. The germline V gene encodes CDR1 GTSNPN and CDR2 SVGIG (reference sequence). This CDR3 region has 15 residues. The CDR3: CAWSAGTSSYNEQFF. In DNA form, the CDR3 reads TGTGCCTGGAGCGCAGGGACTAGCTCCTACAATGAGCAGTTCTTC.

This clone was observed a handful of times. This rearrangement joins TRBV12-5 to TRBJ1-2; the match to TRBD1 covers 7 bases. Unmatched junction bases numbered 4, after V lost 6 bases and J lost 6 bases. The CDR3 extends over 12 amino acids. The germline gives CDR1 LGHNT, CDR2 FRNRAP. For the CDR3, the DNA is TGTGCTAGTGGACCAGGGACAGATGGCTACACCTTC. It is translated as CASGPGTDGYTF.

J is TRBJ2-7 and V is TRBV5-6; D may be TRBD1 (5 bases). The CDR3 covers 13 residues. Germline CDR1 reads SGHDT; CDR2 reads YYEEEE. The V end was cut by 4 bases, the J end by 2 bases, with 10 bases between. This CDR3 is CASSVGQAYEQYF. The CDR3 DNA follows: TGTGCCAGCAGCGTCGGACAAGCCTACGAGCAGTACTTC.

This clone has a handful of counts. V gene TRBV7-2 combines with J gene TRBJ1-5; no reliable D call. The germline gives CDR1 SGHTA, CDR2 FQGNSA. The length of the CDR3 is 13 residues. V was trimmed by 5 bases and J by 3 bases, leaving 8 bases between them. This CDR3 reads CASSRRFNQPQHF. The CDR3 DNA sequence: TGTGCCAGCAGCCGGCGCTTCAATCAGCCCCAGCATTTT.

V usage is TRBV29-1 and J usage is TRBJ2-1, with a possible D match to TRBD1 (5 bases). The CDR3 length is 15 residues. CDR1 and CDR2 (germline): SQVTM, ANQGSEA. Between the trimmed V and J ends, which lost 6 bases and 1 base, there was a span of 16 bases. In nucleotides, the CDR3 is TGCAGCGTCACAGGTACCTCATCTTCCTACAATGAGCAGTTCTTC. It encodes CSVTGTSSSYNEQFF.

The chain is built from TRBV9 and TRBJ1-2; perhaps TRBD1 as D (5 bases). Germline CDR1 SGDLS, CDR2 YYNGEE. V lost 4 bases and J 0 bases, leaving 10 bases between the germline ends. The CDR3 extends over 14 amino acids. This CDR3 reads CASSPGPANYGYTF. CDR3 coding DNA: TGTGCCAGCAGCCCGGGGCCAGCTAACTATGGCTACACCTTC.

The rearrangement joins TRBV4-2 to TRBJ2-4; 8 bases are a match to TRBD1. Germline CDR1 reads LGHNA; CDR2 reads YNFKEQ. The CDR3 length is 17 residues. V shed 2 bases, J shed 9 bases, and the junction held 15 bases outside the gene matches. Here the CDR3 DNA reads TGTGCCAGCAGCCAACAAACGGCAGGGGGCGCAGACGGCATTCAGTACTTC. It specifies CASSQQTAGGADGIQYF.

The gene calls are TRBV25-1 and TRBJ1-1; possible D gene TRBD1, 6 bases. Trimming pared 3 bases from V and 0 bases from J, leaving 11 bases between. Germline values: CDR1 MGHDK, CDR2 SYGVNS. The CDR3 covers 15 residues. This chain's CDR3 is CASSEGGRVNTEAFF. The CDR3 nucleotides read TGTGCCAGCAGTGAGGGGGGCAGGGTGAACACTGAAGCTTTCTTT.

This clone was picked up a small number of times. The rearrangement joins TRBV19 to TRBJ2-5, with D unresolved. The CDR3 length is 16 residues. Germline V gene data show CDR1 as LNHDA and CDR2 as SQIVND (reference sequence). The V end lost 6 bases, the J end lost 2 bases, and 19 bases lay between the germline ends. The CDR3 nucleotides read TGTGCCAGTAGACCGTCAGACACCACCCCTCAAGAGACCCAGTACTTC. Residues: CASRPSDTTPQETQYF.

V usage is TRBV30 and J usage is TRBJ1-5; 8 bases match TRBD1. With V trimmed by 5 bases and J by 3 bases, 18 bases remained unmatched. Germline lookup yields CDR1 GTSNPN and CDR2 SVGIG (reference sequence). This CDR3 contains 18 residues. The CDR3 DNA sequence: TGTGCCTGGGCGATAAAGGCGGACAGGGAAAAACTCAATCAGCCCCAGCATTTT. It is translated as CAWAIKADREKLNQPQHF.

This clone occurred a few times. The V and J genes are TRBV25-1 and TRBJ2-7; D is uncertain. The germline V and J ends were trimmed by 4 bases and 2 bases, with 6 bases remaining between them. In germline, CDR1 is MGHDK, CDR2 SYGVNS. The length of the CDR3 is 12 residues. CDR3 DNA sequence: TGTGCCAGCAGTGGACCGACCTACGAGCAGTACTTC. Protein product: CASSGPTYEQYF.

There are a few counts of this clone. CDR3 bases: TGCGCCAGCAGTAAAGCCGGGACAGGGACGCCCCAGCATTTT. Encoded protein: CASSKAGTGTPQHF. The chain recombines TRBV5-1 with TRBJ1-5, with TRBD1 matching 9 bases. The CDR3 is 14 residues long. With 5 bases clipped from V and 9 bases from J, the junction kept 9 bases outside the gene matches. Germline V gene sequence: CDR1 SGHRS, CDR2 YFSETQ.

V and J are TRBV2 and TRBJ2-1, with TRBD1 matching over 9 bases. The length of the CDR3 is 15 residues. With 0 bases clipped from V and 8 bases from J, the junction kept 5 bases outside the gene matches. Germline CDR1 reads SNHLY; CDR2 reads FYNNEI. The CDR3 DNA reads as TGTGCCAGCAGTGAAGCGGGACAGGGTTCCGATGAGCAGTTCTTC. Translating gives CASSEAGQGSDEQFF.

The chain couples TRBV7-8 to TRBJ2-1; D is possibly TRBD1 (6 bases). The CDR3 runs 14 residues. Trimming took 5 bases from V and 3 from J, leaving 11 bases between them. Germline CDR1 reads SGHVS; CDR2 reads FQNEAQ. The CDR3 region is CASSLGQLYNEQFF. CDR3 nucleotide sequence: TGTGCCAGCAGCCTAGGACAGCTCTACAATGAGCAGTTCTTC.

This clone has just a few counts. The rearrangement links TRBV7-2 to TRBJ2-1; tentatively, D is TRBD1 or TRBD2 (5 bases each). Trimming removed 2 bases from V and 5 bases from J, with 10 bases in between. Per the germline V gene, CDR1 is SGHTA and CDR2 is FQGNSA. CDR3 length: 14 amino acids. The CDR3 DNA sequence: TGTGCCAGCAGCTTACACCAGGGAGACAATGAGCAGTTCTTC. It is translated as CASSLHQGDNEQFF.

The rearrangement uses TRBV9 and TRBJ2-7; the match to TRBD1 covers 7 bases. Germline assignment: CDR1 SGDLS and CDR2 YYNGEE. This CDR3 contains 14 residues. V gave up 3 bases and J gave up 0 bases; unmatched junction bases: 3. For the CDR3, the DNA is TGTGCCAGCAGCGCTCGACAGGGCTCCTACGAGCAGTACTTC. It yields the protein CASSARQGSYEQYF.

The rearrangement uses TRBV6-5 and TRBJ2-7; no firm D call. Between the trimmed V and J ends, which lost 3 bases and 3 bases, there was a span of 6 bases. Germline V gene data show CDR1 as MNHEY and CDR2 as SVGAGI. CDR3 size: 12 residues. Written as DNA, the CDR3 is TGTGCCAGCAGTTATGATAGCTACGAGCAGTACTTC. Its protein is CASSYDSYEQYF.

This clone was counted between two and nine times. The V gene is TRBV2, the J gene TRBJ1-1; D is uncertain. Germline V gives CDR1 SNHLY, CDR2 FYNNEI. CDR3 length: 13 amino acids. Trimming stripped 1 base from V and 7 bases from J, with 10 bases between. CDR3: CASSEGHPIEAFF. CDR3 DNA: TGTGCCAGCAGTGAAGGTCACCCTATTGAAGCTTTCTTT.

This clone showed up just a few times. This chain connects TRBV18 to TRBJ1-1; D unclear. From germline, CDR1 is KGHSH and CDR2 LQKENI. The CDR3 consists of 13 residues. The V and J ends lost 1 base and 1 base respectively, with 4 bases between them. CDR3 sequence reads: CASSPQGNTEAFF. The CDR3 nucleotides are TGTGCCAGCTCACCACAGGGGAACACTGAAGCTTTCTTT.

V gene TRBV7-9 combines with J gene TRBJ1-2; D perhaps matches TRBD1 (6 bases). The CDR3 has 14 amino acids. The V gene's germline CDR1 is SEHNR and CDR2 FQNEAQ (reference sequence). Between the trimmed V and J ends, which lost 4 bases and 8 bases, there was a span of 17 bases. This CDR3 is CASSSYQGTDGYTF. The CDR3 nucleotides read TGTGCCAGCAGCTCATACCAGGGGACCGACGGCTACACCTTC.